The 13 T cell receptor beta chains presented below share a single source sample, sequenced in a study of T-cell memory formation after mild COVID-19. TCRdb redid the calling of the 5' RACE reads with MiXCR, one entry per CDR3 protein. The table lists about 190,000 distinct CDR3 sequences, 15% to 20% of them singletons. Sequenced input: PBMCs or a T cell subset sorted from them (not recorded which). Receptors originate from an adult woman who had mild COVID-19 (a few samples of this study predate the infection). Cell type and time point are not known.

This clonotype has just a few counts. Here the CDR3 DNA reads TGTGCCAGCAGCGGTCGAGGCTTCCGGGACTCTTCGCGTGGCTACACCTTC. Translated: CASSGRGFRDSSRGYTF. This chain links TRBV7-8 with TRBJ1-2, with D tentatively TRBD1 (5 bases). Germline V gene lookup returns CDR1 SGHVS and CDR2 FQNEAQ. V lost 5 bases, J lost 7 bases, and 26 bases lay in between. The CDR3 is 17 residues long.

This clonotype has ten or more counts. This chain connects TRBV12-3 or TRBV12-4 to TRBJ2-4; TRBD2 matches 7 bases. The V segment lost 2 bases and the J segment 0 bases; nucleotides outside the gene matches: 4. The CDR3 contains 16 residues. The CDR3 loop is CASSLLAALAKNIQYF. CDR3 in DNA: TGTGCCAGCAGTTTACTAGCGGCACTAGCCAAAAACATTCAGTACTTC.

This clonotype was detected only a few times. The chain uses TRBV4-1 and TRBJ2-7, with a tentative D call TRBD1 (5 bases). Per the germline V gene, CDR1 is MGHRA and CDR2 is YSYEKL. V was pared by 0 bases and J by 3 bases, with 15 bases between. The CDR3 loop spans 16 amino acids. The CDR3 DNA reads TGCGCCAGCAGCCAAGAACAGGTGACCGAAAGCTACGAGCAGTACTTC. Protein sequence: CASSQEQVTESYEQYF.

This chain links TRBV27 with TRBJ2-4, with D possibly being TRBD1 or TRBD2 (5 bases each). The CDR3 contains 13 residues. CDR1 and CDR2 (germline): MNHEY, SMNVEV (reference sequence). Trimming left V 5 bases short and J 6 bases short, with 11 bases between. The CDR3 nucleotides are TGTGCCAGCAGTCGAGGGGTTCGAAACATTCAGTACTTC. This gives the protein CASSRGVRNIQYF.

Ten or more counts support this clonotype. V and J are TRBV20-1 and TRBJ2-1, with 9 bases lining up with TRBD1. The CDR3 loop spans 14 amino acids. Looked up from germline, CDR1 is DFQATT and CDR2 is SNEGSKA (reference sequence). V lost 3 bases, J lost 8 bases, and 8 bases stayed unmatched. The CDR3 region has the DNA TGCAGTGCTAGGTACAGGGGGCGCAGCGATGAGCAGTTCTTC. Residues: CSARYRGRSDEQFF.

This clonotype was picked up one time. The genes are TRBV7-2 and TRBJ1-2, with D possibly matching TRBD1 (6 bases). Looked up from germline, CDR1 is SGHTA and CDR2 is FQGNSA. CDR3 size: 14 residues. The ends were cut back, 2 bases at V and 5 bases at J, with 12 bases in the middle. The CDR3 region is CASSLRGRGYGYTF. DNA of the CDR3: TGTGCCAGCAGCTTACGGGGGCGTGGGTATGGCTACACCTTC. Using reference TRBV7-2 and TRBJ1-2 for the parts outside the CDR3, the full variable domain is GAGVSQSPSNKVTEKGKDVELRCDPISGHTALYWYRQSLGQGLEFLIYFQGNSAPDKSGLPSDRFSAERTGGSVSTLTIQRTQQEDSAVYLCASSLRGRGYGYTFGSGTRLTVV.

This rearrangement joins TRBV5-1 to TRBJ1-1, with D perhaps matching TRBD1 (6 bases). This CDR3 region has 13 residues. Trimming took off 0 bases at V and 8 bases at J, with 11 bases between the two ends. CDR1 and CDR2 (germline): SGHRS, YFSETQ. In DNA form, the CDR3 reads TGCGCCAGCAGCTTGGACAGGGCGCAGGAAGCTTTCTTT. Residues: CASSLDRAQEAFF.

The chain links TRBV6-2 or TRBV6-3 to TRBJ2-3, with D possibly being TRBD2 (5 bases). The CDR3 has 13 residues. The germline gives CDR1 MNHEY, CDR2 SVGEGT. V lost 8 bases and J 0 bases, leaving 9 bases between the germline ends. CDR3 bases: TGTGCCAGCCGGAGGCTTAGCACAGATACGCAGTATTTT. Translated: CASRRLSTDTQYF.

This clonotype was seen only a few times. This chain connects TRBV5-1 to TRBJ2-1, with D perhaps matching TRBD1 or TRBD2 (6 bases each). Germline V lookup: CDR1 SGHRS, CDR2 YFSETQ. V lost 6 bases, J lost 7 bases, and 17 bases lay in between. This CDR3 is 14 amino acids long. Here the CDR3 reads CASTQRVGGNEQFF. Written as DNA, the CDR3 is TGCGCCAGCACCCAAAGGGTAGGGGGGAATGAGCAGTTCTTC.

This chain uses TRBV7-9 with TRBJ1-2; 10 bases agree with TRBD1. CDR3 length equals 16 residues. In germline, CDR1 is SEHNR, CDR2 FQNEAQ (reference sequence). The V gene end was trimmed by 4 bases and the J gene end by 5 bases; junction bases not matched to a gene: 10. CDR3 DNA: TGTGCCAGCAGCTCCGCCGGCCGGGACAGGGGATATGGCTACACCTTC. Translating it yields CASSSAGRDRGYGYTF.

The chain carries TRBV7-6 and TRBJ2-7, with 7 bases matching TRBD1. The CDR3 sequence is 16 residues long. V gave up 1 base and J gave up 0 bases; unmatched junction bases: 6. Germline values: CDR1 SGHVS, CDR2 FNYEAQ. The CDR3 nucleotides read TGTGCCAGCAGCTTAGGGCAGGGGGATTCCTCCTACGAGCAGTACTTC. Its translation: CASSLGQGDSSYEQYF.

This clonotype has just one count. The rearrangement joins TRBV3-1 to TRBJ2-1, with 8 bases aligning to TRBD2. The germline gives CDR1 LGHDT, CDR2 YNNKEL (reference sequence). The CDR3 loop spans 15 amino acids. Trimming removed 1 base from V and 6 bases from J; junction bases left unmatched: 5. The CDR3 sequence: CASSQGVSGTNEQFF. The DNA for the CDR3 is TGTGCCAGCAGCCAAGGGGTTAGCGGGACCAATGAGCAGTTCTTC.

This clonotype came up a few times. The chain joins TRBV12-3 or TRBV12-4 to TRBJ1-1; D not certain. The CDR3 contains 13 residues. V lost 3 bases and J 8 bases, leaving 13 bases between the germline ends. The DNA of the CDR3 is TGTGCCAGCAGTTTCCGGGCGGGGTCAGAAGCTTTCTTT. Translated, it gives CASSFRAGSEAFF.